Following are 7 T cell receptor beta chains from one sample sequenced in a study of T cell repertoires in cytomegalovirus infection. MiXCR was run by TCRdb on the reads, yielding one entry per CDR3 protein. The table records about 190,000 distinct CDR3 sequences, 28% of them present only once. The sample consisted of PBMCs. Source of these receptors: a human donor in good health (CMV status not recorded). Some clones in this sample may be carry-over from other donors' samples.

The rearrangement joins TRBV3-1 to TRBJ2-3; 8 nucleotides line up with TRBD1. The ends lost 8 bases at V and 5 bases at J; junction bases unmatched: 6. The CDR3 totals 13 residues. Germline V gene sequence: CDR1 LGHDT, CDR2 YNNKEL (reference sequence). This CDR3 is CASLDRARDTQYF. The CDR3 bases are TGTGCCAGCCTGGACAGGGCAAGAGATACGCAGTATTTT.

The CDR3 DNA reads TGTGCCAGCAGTTTAACAGGGGTCGACGAGACCCAGTACTTC. Protein: CASSLTGVDETQYF. The chain employs TRBV6-1 and TRBJ2-5; 7 bases line up with TRBD1. The CDR3 runs to 14 residues. V dropped 5 bases and J dropped 5; count of bases not matched to a gene: 8. Germline V gene data show CDR1 as MNHNS and CDR2 as SASEGT.

V usage is TRBV5-5 and J usage is TRBJ1-1; maybe TRBD1 (6 bases). V was cut by 4 bases and J by 1 base, with 14 bases left in between. The CDR3 sequence is 15 residues long. Germline CDR1 reads SGHKS; CDR2 reads YYEKEE (reference sequence). The CDR3 DNA is TGTGCCAGCAGCCTCCGGGACACCAAGAACACTGAAGCTTTCTTT. Translated, it gives CASSLRDTKNTEAFF.

The V and J genes are TRBV7-2 and TRBJ2-7; 12 positions agree with TRBD2. V was clipped by 5 bases and J by 9 bases; unmatched bases: 11. This CDR3 contains 15 residues. Germline V gene lookup returns CDR1 SGHTA and CDR2 FQGNSA. The CDR3 DNA is TGTGCCAGCAGCCAGGCGGCTAGCGGGGGGGCCGGGCAGTACTTC. This gives the protein CASSQAASGGAGQYF.

The CDR3 loop reads CASSLGTGDTQYF. DNA for the CDR3: TGTGCCAGCAGCTTAGGGACCGGGGATACGCAGTATTTT. J is TRBJ2-3 and V is TRBV11-2; no reliable D call. Germline CDR1 is SGHAT and CDR2 is FQNNGV. The V end lost 1 base, the J end lost 6 bases, and 8 bases lay between the germline ends. The CDR3 contains 13 residues.

This chain uses TRBV18 with TRBJ1-4; TRBD1 aligns across 7 bases. CDR1 is KGHSH and CDR2 is LQKENI in the germline V gene. The CDR3 sequence is 14 residues long. Unmatched junction bases numbered 1, after V lost 4 bases and J lost 2 bases. The CDR3 DNA is TGTGCCAGCTCACAGGACAGGACTAATGAAAAACTGTTTTTT. This gives the protein CASSQDRTNEKLFF.

This clonotype was counted between two and nine times. The chain carries TRBV19 and TRBJ1-5; D remains ambiguous. Per the germline V gene, CDR1 is LNHDA and CDR2 is SQIVND (reference sequence). V was cut by 6 bases and J by 5 bases, with 8 bases left in between. This CDR3 region has 12 residues. The CDR3 loop reads CASSLTYQPQHF. In DNA, the CDR3 is TGTGCCAGTAGCCTGACCTATCAGCCCCAGCATTTT.